The T cell receptor (beta chain) under discussion was sequenced for a study of patients and donors after allogeneic stem cell transplantation. This clonotype was recorded a few times. TCRdb re-analysed the RT-PCR reads in MiXCR, keeping a single row per CDR3 protein. The sample yields 900,000 to 1,000,000 distinct CDR3 sequences, more than 15% seen once. With 4 bases clipped from V and 1 base from J, the junction kept 9 bases outside the gene matches. The CDR3 contains 16 residues. Per germline, CDR1 ENHRY and CDR2 SYGVKD. The V and J genes are TRBV10-3 and TRBJ1-1, with 7 bases identical to TRBD1. This sequence was found in a human donor who was either an allogeneic HSCT recipient or a stem cell or donor lymphocyte infusion donor (not recorded which). It is not recorded whose cells these are; they may come from a transplant donor. Sequenced material: blood, either unsorted or a sorted T cell fraction (not recorded which). CDR3 bases: TGTGCCATCAGTGGAGTGTTCGGGACAGCGAACACTGAAGCTTTCTTT. This gives the protein CAISGVFGTANTEAFF.